These 8 T cell receptor beta chains came from one sample sequenced in a study of blood T cell repertoires in COVID-19. TCRdb keeps only in-frame clones here, not all; method: immunoSEQ multiplex PCR. Of nearly 300,000 clones listed, roughly 88% are singletons. The material sequenced was peripheral blood. All receptors come from a woman aged 25 to 39 who had recovered from COVID-19.

This clone is a singleton in its sample. The V call is TRBV7-9, the J call TRBJ2-1; 7 bases match TRBD1. V lost 2 bases to trimming and J lost 13 bases; unmatched junction nucleotides: 5. The CDR3 sequence is 12 residues long. Germline CDR1 is SEHNR and CDR2 is FQNEAQ (reference sequence). CDR3 nucleotides: TGTGCCAGCAGCTTATCCCGGACAGGTCAGTTCTTC. It specifies CASSLSRTGQFF. Full variable domain (rest looked up from reference TRBV7-9 and TRBJ2-1): DTGVSQNPRHKITKRGQNVTFRCDPISEHNRLYWYRQTLGQGPEFLTYFQNEAQLEKSRLLSDRFSAERPKGSFSTLEIQRTEQGDSAMYLCASSLSRTGQFFGPGTRLTVL.

The gene calls are TRBV7-2 and TRBJ1-6, with 7 bases matching TRBD1. The CDR3 is 15 residues long. Germline trimming cut 3 bases from V and 7 bases from J; bases unmatched to any gene: 6. Germline CDR1 SGHTA, CDR2 FQGNSA. The CDR3 nucleotides read TGTGCCAGCAGCTTGCAGGGGGATTCGAATTCACCCCTCCACTTT. It encodes CASSLQGDSNSPLHF.

This clone was observed once. The chain links TRBV5-1 to TRBJ1-1; the match to TRBD1 covers 7 bases. Germline CDR1 reads SGHRS; CDR2 reads YFSETQ. The CDR3 is 15 amino acids. The trim removed 4 bases at V and 11 bases at J, leaving 17 bases unmatched. The CDR3 sequence: CASSRDSLSPIEAFF. Here the CDR3 DNA reads TGCGCCAGCAGCCGGGACAGCCTGAGTCCGATTGAGGCTTTCTTT.

The genes are TRBV6-5 and TRBJ2-7; 7 bases line up with TRBD1. The ends lost 2 bases at V and 2 bases at J; junction bases unmatched: 3. The CDR3 has 14 amino acids. Per germline, CDR1 MNHEY and CDR2 SVGAGI. CDR3 sequence reads: CASSYAQGAYEQYF. Written as DNA, the CDR3 is TGTGCCAGCAGTTACGCGCAGGGGGCCTACGAGCAGTACTTC.

This rearrangement joins TRBV7-4 to TRBJ1-6; TRBD1 might be the D (6 bases). CDR1 and CDR2 from the germline V gene are SGHVT and SQSDAQ. The CDR3 runs to 18 residues. The germline V and J ends were trimmed by 2 bases and 10 bases, with 24 bases remaining between them. The CDR3 sequence: CASSLSGRGALGQSPLHF. CDR3 in DNA: TGTGCCAGCAGCTTAAGCGGGCGGGGGGCGCTGGGACAATCACCCCTCCACTTT. Drawing the rest from reference TRBV7-4 and TRBJ1-6, the complete variable domain is GAGVSQSPRYKVAKRGRDVALRCDSISGHVTLYWYRQTLGQGSEVLTYSQSDAQRDKSGRPSGRFSAERPERSVSTLKIQRTEQGDSAVYLCASSLSGRGALGQSPLHFGNGTRLTVT.

The rearrangement joins TRBV7-8 to TRBJ2-1; 8 nucleotides line up with TRBD1. V was pared by 4 bases and J by 3 bases, with 5 bases of the junction left unmatched. The length of the CDR3 is 15 residues. In germline, CDR1 is SGHVS, CDR2 FQNEAQ. The CDR3 region is CASSSGTGIYNEQFF. The CDR3 nucleotides are TGTGCCAGCAGCTCCGGGACAGGCATCTACAATGAGCAGTTCTTC.

The chain joins TRBV3-1 (or the pseudogene TRBV3-2) to TRBJ2-3; D not resolved. V was pared by 4 bases and J by 0 bases, with 11 bases between. Germline V gene sequence: CDR1 LGHDT, CDR2 YNNKEL (reference sequence). This CDR3 spans 15 amino acids. CDR3 nucleotides: TGTGCCAGCAGCCCTACAGTCTCTAGCACAGATACGCAGTATTTT. This gives the protein CASSPTVSSTDTQYF.

The rearrangement uses TRBV7-2 and TRBJ2-1; 7 positions match TRBD2. CDR3 length: 15 amino acids. V lost 7 bases to trimming and J lost 0 bases; unmatched junction nucleotides: 6. Germline CDR1 reads SGHTA; CDR2 reads FQGNSA. CDR3 nucleotide sequence: TGTGCCAGCACCCTCGGGGGGACCTCCTACAATGAGCAGTTCTTC. This sequence encodes CASTLGGTSYNEQFF.